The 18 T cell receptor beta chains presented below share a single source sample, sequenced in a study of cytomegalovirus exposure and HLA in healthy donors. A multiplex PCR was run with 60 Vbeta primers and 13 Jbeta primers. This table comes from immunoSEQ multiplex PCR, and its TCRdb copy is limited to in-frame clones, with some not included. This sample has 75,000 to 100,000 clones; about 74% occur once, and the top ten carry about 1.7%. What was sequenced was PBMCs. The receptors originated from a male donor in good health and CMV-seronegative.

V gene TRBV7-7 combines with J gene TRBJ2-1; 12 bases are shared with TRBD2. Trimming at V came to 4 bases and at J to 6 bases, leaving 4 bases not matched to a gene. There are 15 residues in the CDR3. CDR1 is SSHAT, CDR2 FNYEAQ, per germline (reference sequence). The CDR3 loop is CASSSLAGGVNEQFF. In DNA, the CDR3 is TGTGCCAGCAGCTCCCTAGCGGGAGGGGTCAATGAGCAGTTCTTC.

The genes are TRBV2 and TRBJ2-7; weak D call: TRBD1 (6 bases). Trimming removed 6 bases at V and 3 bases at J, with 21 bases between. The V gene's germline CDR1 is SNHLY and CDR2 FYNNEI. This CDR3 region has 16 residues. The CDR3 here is CASRPGTLLNVYEQYF. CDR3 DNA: TGTGCCAGCAGACCCGGGACACTCTTAAACGTCTACGAGCAGTACTTC.

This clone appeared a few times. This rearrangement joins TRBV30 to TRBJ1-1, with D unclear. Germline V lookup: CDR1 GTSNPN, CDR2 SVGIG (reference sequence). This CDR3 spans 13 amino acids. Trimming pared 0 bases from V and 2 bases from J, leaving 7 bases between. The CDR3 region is CAWSVGLNTEAFF. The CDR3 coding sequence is TGTGCCTGGAGTGTGGGCCTCAACACTGAAGCTTTCTTT.

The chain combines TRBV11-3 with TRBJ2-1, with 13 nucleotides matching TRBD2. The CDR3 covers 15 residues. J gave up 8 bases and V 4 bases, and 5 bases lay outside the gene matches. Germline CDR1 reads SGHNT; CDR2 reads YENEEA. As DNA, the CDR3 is TGTGCCAGCAGCTACGGGACTAGCGGGGAGGATGAGCAGTTCTTC. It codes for CASSYGTSGEDEQFF.

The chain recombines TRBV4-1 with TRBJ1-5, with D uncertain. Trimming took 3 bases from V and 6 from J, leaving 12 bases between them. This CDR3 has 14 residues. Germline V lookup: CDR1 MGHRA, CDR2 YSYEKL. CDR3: CASSQGSWGQPQHF. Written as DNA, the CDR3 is TGCGCCAGCAGCCAGGGGAGCTGGGGTCAGCCCCAGCATTTT.

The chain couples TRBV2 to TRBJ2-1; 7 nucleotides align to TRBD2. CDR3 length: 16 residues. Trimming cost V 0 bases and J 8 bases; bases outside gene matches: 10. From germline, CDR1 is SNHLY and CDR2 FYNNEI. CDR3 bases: TGTGCCAGCAGTGAAGCGGGTGGCGGGAGCGGCTATGAGCAGTTCTTC. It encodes CASSEAGGGSGYEQFF.

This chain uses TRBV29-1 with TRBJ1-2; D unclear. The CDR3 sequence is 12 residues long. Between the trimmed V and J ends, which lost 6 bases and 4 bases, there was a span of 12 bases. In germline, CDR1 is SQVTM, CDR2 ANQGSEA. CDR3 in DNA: TGCAGCGTCGCTCGGGAGCTCTATGGCTACACCTTC. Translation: CSVARELYGYTF.

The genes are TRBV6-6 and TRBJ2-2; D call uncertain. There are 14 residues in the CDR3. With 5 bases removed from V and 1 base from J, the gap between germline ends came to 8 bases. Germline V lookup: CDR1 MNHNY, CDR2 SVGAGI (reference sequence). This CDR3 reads CASSPQMNTGELFF. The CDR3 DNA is TGTGCCAGCAGTCCCCAGATGAACACCGGGGAGCTGTTTTTT.

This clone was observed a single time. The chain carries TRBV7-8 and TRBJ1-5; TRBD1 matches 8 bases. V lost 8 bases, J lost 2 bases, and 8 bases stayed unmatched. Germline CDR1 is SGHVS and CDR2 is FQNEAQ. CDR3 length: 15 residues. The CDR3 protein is CASARQGSGNQPQHF. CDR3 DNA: TGTGCCAGCGCACGACAGGGGTCCGGCAATCAGCCCCAGCATTTT.

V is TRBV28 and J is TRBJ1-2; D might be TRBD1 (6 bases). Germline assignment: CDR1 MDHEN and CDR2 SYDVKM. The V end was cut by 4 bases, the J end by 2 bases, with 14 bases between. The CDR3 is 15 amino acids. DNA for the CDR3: TGTGCCAGCAGTTCGGCGACAGGAATCAACTATGGCTACACCTTC. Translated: CASSSATGINYGYTF.

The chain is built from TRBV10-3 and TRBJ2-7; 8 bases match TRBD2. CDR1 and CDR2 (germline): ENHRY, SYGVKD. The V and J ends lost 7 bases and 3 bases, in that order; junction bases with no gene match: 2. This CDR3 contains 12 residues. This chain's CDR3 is CAIKTSGYEQYF. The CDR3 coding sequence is TGTGCCATCAAAACTAGCGGCTACGAGCAGTACTTC.

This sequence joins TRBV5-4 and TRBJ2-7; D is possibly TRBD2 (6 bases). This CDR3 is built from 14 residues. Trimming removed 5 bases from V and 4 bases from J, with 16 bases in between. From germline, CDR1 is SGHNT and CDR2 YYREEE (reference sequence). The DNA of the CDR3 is TGTGCCAGCAGTTCGAGAGCCCGGGGGTACGAGCAGTACTTC. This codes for CASSSRARGYEQYF. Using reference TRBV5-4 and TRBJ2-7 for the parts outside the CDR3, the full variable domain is ETGVTQSPTHLIKTRGQQVTLRCSSQSGHNTVSWYQQALGQGPQFIFQYYREEENGRGNFPPRFSGLQFPNYSSELNVNALELDDSALYLCASSSRARGYEQYFGPGTRLTVT.

For the CDR3, the DNA is TGTGCCACCAGCAGAGATCGACTCTATGGCTACACCTTC. Encoded protein: CATSRDRLYGYTF. The chain has TRBV15 and TRBJ1-2; D is undetermined. The CDR3 loop spans 13 amino acids. Germline values: CDR1 LNHNV, CDR2 YYDKDF (reference sequence). The V and J ends lost 0 bases and 4 bases respectively, with 6 bases between them.

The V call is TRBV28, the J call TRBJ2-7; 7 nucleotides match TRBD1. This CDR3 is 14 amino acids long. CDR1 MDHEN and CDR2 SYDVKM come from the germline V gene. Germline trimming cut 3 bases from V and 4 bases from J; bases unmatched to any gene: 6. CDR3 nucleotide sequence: TGTGCCAGCAGTTTCCGGACAGGATTGTACGAGCAGTACTTC. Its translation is CASSFRTGLYEQYF.

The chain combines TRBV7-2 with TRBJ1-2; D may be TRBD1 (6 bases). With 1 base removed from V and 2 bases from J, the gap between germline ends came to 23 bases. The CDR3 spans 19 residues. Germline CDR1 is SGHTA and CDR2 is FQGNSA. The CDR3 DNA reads TGTGCCAGCAGCTTAGAGCCCTCCCTTGGACAGCGAATGAACTATGGCTACACCTTC. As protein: CASSLEPSLGQRMNYGYTF.

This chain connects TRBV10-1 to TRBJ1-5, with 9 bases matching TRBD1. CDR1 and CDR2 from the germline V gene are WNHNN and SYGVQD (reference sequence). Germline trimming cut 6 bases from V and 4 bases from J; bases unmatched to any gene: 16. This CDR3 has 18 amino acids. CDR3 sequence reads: CASRHLGQGRKANQPQHF. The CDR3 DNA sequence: TGCGCCAGCAGGCATCTCGGACAGGGGAGGAAAGCAAATCAGCCCCAGCATTTT.

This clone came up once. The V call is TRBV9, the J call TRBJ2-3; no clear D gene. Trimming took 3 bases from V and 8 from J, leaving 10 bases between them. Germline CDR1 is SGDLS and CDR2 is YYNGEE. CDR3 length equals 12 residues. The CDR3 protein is CASSGHSGTQYF. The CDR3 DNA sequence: TGTGCCAGCAGCGGCCACTCAGGTACGCAGTATTTT.

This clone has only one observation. CDR3 nucleotide sequence: TGTGCCAGCAGCTTAGCGAAGCGAACTTCTGCCTACGAGCAGTACTTC. This encodes CASSLAKRTSAYEQYF. The chain couples TRBV7-9 to TRBJ2-7; D remains ambiguous. The germline V and J ends were trimmed by 0 bases and 2 bases, with 14 bases remaining between them. Germline values: CDR1 SEHNR, CDR2 FQNEAQ (reference sequence). This CDR3 comprises 16 residues.